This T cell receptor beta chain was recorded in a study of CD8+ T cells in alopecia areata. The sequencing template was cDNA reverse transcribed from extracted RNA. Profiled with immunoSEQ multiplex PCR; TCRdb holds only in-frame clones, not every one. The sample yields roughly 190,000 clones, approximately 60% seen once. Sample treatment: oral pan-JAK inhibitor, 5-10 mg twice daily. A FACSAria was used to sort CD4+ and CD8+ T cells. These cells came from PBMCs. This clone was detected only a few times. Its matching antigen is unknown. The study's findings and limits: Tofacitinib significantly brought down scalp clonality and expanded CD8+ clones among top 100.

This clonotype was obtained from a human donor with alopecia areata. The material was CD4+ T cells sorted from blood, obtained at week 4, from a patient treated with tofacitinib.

CDR3 residues: CASSLDGADRVGETQYF. CDR3 DNA: TGTGCCAGCAGCTTAGATGGGGCGGACAGGGTTGGAGAGACCCAGTACTTC. This chain uses TRBV11-2 with TRBJ2-5, with 8 bases aligning to TRBD1. This CDR3 region has 17 residues. Germline V lookup: CDR1 SGHAT, CDR2 FQNNGV. V lost 0 bases, J lost 4 bases, and 10 bases stayed unmatched.